The present T cell receptor (beta chain) was sequenced within a study of cytomegalovirus exposure and HLA in healthy donors. Measured with immunoSEQ multiplex PCR; TCRdb has only the in-frame clones, and not every one. Of approximately 170,000 clones listed, almost 85% are singletons. Unmatched junction bases numbered 7, after V lost 2 bases and J lost 3 bases. The CDR3 contains 17 residues. Germline loops: CDR1 MNHNS, CDR2 SASEGT. Study-wide findings and caveats: Subsequent analysis revealed that first-cohort TCR clusters tended to co-occur in the 100 to 150 validation repertoires. The classifier, whose performance was assessed in both the original and validation cohorts, reportedly diagnosed cytomegalovirus status with high specificity and sensitivity.

A note on this clone: What it binds is not known.

Sequenced sample: PBMCs. The TCR originated in a man younger than 45 in good health and CMV-seropositive. J is TRBJ1-6 and V is TRBV6-1; 7 bases line up with TRBD1. Here the CDR3 DNA reads TGTGCCAGCAGTGAATCGGGACAGCGCATCTATAATTCACCCCTCCACTTT. Translated: CASSESGQRIYNSPLHF.